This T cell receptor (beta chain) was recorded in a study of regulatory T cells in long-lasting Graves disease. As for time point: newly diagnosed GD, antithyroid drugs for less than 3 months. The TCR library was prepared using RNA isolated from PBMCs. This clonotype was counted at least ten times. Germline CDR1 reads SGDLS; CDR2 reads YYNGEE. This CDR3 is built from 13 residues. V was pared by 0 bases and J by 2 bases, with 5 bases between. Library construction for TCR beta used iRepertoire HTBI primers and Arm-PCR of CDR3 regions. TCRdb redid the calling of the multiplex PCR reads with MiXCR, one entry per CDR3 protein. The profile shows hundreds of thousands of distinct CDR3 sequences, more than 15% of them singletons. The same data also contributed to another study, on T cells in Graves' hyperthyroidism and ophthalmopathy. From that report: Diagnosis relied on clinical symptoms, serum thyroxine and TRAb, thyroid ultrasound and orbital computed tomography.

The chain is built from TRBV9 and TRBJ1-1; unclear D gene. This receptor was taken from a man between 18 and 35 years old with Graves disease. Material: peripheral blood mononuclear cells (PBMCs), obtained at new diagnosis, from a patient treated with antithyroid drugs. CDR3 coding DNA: TGTGCCAGCAGCGTAGTAGATAACACTGAAGCTTTCTTT. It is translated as CASSVVDNTEAFF.